This TCR beta chain was sequenced for a study of shared clonotypes between healthy human individuals. In the study overall: Donors were two women and a few men aged 18 to 49.

The trim removed 6 bases at V and 6 bases at J, leaving 12 bases unmatched. The CDR3 is made up of 15 amino acids. Germline assignment: CDR1 MNHEY and CDR2 SMNVEV (reference sequence). Naive CD8 cells comprised CD45RO-negative, CCR7-positively selected cells, excluding terminally differentiated effector memory CD45RA+ cells. Using immunoSEQ multiplex PCR, the repertoire was profiled, and TCRdb retains in-frame clones only, with some absent. The table includes about 590,000 clones, about 95% detected once. The sequenced material came from naive CD8+ T cells sorted from blood. The clonotype was recovered from a young woman in good health. The chain couples TRBV27 to TRBJ1-2, with 8 bases aligning to TRBD1. This CDR3 is CASRGRQGSADGYTF. CDR3 sequence (DNA): TGTGCCAGCAGAGGTCGACAGGGGAGCGCGGATGGCTACACCTTC.